This T cell receptor beta chain was recovered during a study of breast tumors, draining lymph nodes, adjacent tissues. General study points: Most tumor T cells seemingly derive from lymph node, then expand in tumor. Compared with lymph nodes, tumors were less diverse; compared with nontumor tissue, more. Tumor and nontumor repertoires were significantly more similar in luminal-like than in basal-like breast cancer.

Axillary draining lymph nodes of breast cancer patients supplied the node samples. TCRdb processed the multiplex PCR reads anew with MiXCR; each CDR3 protein has one entry. The sample lists 85,000 to 120,000 distinct CDR3 sequences, approximately 28% occurring once. Note on this clonotype: Its antigen remains unidentified.

Sequencing was carried out using axillary lymph node tissue. The clonotype was recovered from a female donor with breast cancer. Some clones in this sample may be carry-over from other donors' samples.

The CDR3 is CASTAQQGTDYGYTF. CDR3 sequence (DNA): TGTGCCAGCACCGCCCAACAGGGAACAGACTATGGCTACACCTTC. The V gene is TRBV6-6, the J gene TRBJ1-2; tentatively, D is TRBD1 (6 bases). Germline V gene sequence: CDR1 MNHNY, CDR2 SVGAGI (reference sequence). V was pared by 7 bases and J by 3 bases, with 18 bases between. The length of the CDR3 is 15 residues.